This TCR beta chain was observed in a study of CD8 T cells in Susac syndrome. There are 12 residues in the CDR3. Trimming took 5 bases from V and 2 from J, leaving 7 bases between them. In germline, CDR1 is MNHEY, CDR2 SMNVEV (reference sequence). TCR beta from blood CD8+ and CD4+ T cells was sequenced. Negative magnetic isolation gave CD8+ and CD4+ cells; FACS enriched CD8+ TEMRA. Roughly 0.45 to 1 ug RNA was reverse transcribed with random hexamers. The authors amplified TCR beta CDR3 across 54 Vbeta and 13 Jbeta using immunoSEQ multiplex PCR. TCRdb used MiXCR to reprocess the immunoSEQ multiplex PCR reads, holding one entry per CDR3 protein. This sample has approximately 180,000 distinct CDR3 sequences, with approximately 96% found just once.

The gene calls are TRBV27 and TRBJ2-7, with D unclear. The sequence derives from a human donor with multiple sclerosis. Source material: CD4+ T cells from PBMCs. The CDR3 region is CASSAHPYEQYF. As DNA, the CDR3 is TGTGCCAGCAGTGCCCATCCCTACGAGCAGTACTTC.